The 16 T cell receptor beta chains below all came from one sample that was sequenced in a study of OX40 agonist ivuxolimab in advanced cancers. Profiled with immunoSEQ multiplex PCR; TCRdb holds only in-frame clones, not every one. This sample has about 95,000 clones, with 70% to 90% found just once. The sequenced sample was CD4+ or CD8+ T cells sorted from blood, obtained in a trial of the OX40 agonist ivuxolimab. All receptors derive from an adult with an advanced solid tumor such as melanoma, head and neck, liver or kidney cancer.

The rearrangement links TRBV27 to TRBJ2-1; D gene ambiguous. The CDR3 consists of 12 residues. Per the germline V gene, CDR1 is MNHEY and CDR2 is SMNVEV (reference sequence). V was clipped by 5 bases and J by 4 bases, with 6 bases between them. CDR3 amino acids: CASSPKYNEQFF. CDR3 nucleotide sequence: TGTGCCAGCAGTCCTAAATACAATGAGCAGTTCTTC.

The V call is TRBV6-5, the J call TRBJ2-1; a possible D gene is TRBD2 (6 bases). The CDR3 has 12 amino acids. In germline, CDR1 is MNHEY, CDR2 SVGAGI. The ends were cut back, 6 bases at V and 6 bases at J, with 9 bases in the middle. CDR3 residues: CASSPTSNEQFF. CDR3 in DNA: TGTGCCAGCAGCCCGACTAGCAATGAGCAGTTCTTC.

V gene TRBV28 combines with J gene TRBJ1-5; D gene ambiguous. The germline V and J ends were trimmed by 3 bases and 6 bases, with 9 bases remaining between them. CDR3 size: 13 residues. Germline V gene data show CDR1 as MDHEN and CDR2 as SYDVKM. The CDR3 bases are TGTGCCAGCAGTTTGGATCCGGGTCAGCCCCAGCATTTT. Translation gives CASSLDPGQPQHF.

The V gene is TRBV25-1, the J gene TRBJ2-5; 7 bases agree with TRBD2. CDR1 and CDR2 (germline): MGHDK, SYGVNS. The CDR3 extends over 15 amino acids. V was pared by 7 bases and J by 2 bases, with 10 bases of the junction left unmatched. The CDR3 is CASTERRGIQETQYF. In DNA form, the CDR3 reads TGTGCCAGCACCGAGCGGCGGGGGATACAAGAGACCCAGTACTTC.

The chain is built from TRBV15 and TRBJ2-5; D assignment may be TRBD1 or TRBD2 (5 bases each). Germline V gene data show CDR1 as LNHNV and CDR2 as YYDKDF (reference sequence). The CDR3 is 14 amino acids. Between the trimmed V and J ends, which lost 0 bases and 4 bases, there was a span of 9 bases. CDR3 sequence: CATSRDKGTETQYF. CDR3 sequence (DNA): TGTGCCACCAGCAGAGATAAGGGGACAGAGACCCAGTACTTC.

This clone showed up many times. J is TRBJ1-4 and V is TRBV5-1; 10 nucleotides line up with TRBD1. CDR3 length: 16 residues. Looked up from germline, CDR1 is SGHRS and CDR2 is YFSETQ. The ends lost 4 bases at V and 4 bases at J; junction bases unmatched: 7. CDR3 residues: CASSPGTGDGNEKLFF. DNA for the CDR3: TGCGCCAGCAGCCCCGGGACAGGGGACGGTAATGAAAAACTGTTTTTT.

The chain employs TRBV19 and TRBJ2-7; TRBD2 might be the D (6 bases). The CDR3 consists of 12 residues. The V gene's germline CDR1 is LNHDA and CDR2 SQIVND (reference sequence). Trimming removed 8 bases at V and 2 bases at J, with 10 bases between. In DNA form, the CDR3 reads TGTGCCAGTCCGACTAGTCCCTACGAGCAGTACTTC. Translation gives CASPTSPYEQYF.

In nucleotides, the CDR3 is TGTGCCAGCAGCTTAGGAAACAGGGACAATCAGCCCCAGCATTTT. Amino acid sequence: CASSLGNRDNQPQHF. V gene TRBV7-2 combines with J gene TRBJ1-5; weak D call: TRBD1 (6 bases). V was clipped by 1 base and J by 3 bases, with 10 bases between them. Germline V gives CDR1 SGHTA, CDR2 FQGNSA. The CDR3 is 15 residues long.

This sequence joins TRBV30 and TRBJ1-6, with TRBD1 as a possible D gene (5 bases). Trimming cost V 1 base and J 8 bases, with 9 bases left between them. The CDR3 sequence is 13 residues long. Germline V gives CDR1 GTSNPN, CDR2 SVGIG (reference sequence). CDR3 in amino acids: CAWSDRRDSPLHF. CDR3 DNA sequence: TGTGCCTGGAGTGACAGGAGGGATTCACCCCTCCACTTT. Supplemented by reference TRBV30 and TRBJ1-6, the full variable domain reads SQTIHQWPATLVQPVGSPLSLECTVEGTSNPNLYWYRQAAGRGLQLLFYSVGIGQISSEVPQNLSASRPQDRQFILSSKKLLLSDSGFYLCAWSDRRDSPLHFGNGTRLTVT.

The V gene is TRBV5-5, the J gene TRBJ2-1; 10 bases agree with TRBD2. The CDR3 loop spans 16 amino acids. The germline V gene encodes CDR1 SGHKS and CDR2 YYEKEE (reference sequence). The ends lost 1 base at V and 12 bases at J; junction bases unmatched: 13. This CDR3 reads CASSLLGQLAGVRQFF. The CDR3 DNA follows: TGTGCCAGCAGCTTGTTAGGGCAGCTAGCGGGAGTTCGGCAGTTCTTC.

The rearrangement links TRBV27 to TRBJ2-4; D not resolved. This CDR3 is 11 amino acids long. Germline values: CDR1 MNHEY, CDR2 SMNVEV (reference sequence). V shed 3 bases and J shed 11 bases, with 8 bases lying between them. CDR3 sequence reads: CASSFRGLQYF. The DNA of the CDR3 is TGTGCCAGCAGTTTCCGTGGGCTTCAGTACTTC.

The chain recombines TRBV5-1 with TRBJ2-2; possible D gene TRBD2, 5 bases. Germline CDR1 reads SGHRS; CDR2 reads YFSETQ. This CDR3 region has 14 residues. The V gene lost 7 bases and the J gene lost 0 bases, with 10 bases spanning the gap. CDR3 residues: CASYWGANTGELFF. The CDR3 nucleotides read TGCGCCAGCTACTGGGGAGCGAACACCGGGGAGCTGTTTTTT.

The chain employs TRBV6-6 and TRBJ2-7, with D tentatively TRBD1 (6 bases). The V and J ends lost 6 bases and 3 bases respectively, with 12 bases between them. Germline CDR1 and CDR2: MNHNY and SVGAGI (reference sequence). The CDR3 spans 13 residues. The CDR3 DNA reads TGTGCCAGCAGGACAGGTCCTATCTACGAGCAGTACTTC. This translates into CASRTGPIYEQYF.

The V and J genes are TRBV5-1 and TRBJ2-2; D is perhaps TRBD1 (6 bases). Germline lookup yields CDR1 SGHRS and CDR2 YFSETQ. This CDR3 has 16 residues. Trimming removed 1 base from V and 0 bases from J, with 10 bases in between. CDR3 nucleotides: TGCGCCAGCAGCTTGTTACAGGGCCCGAACACCGGGGAGCTGTTTTTT. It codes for CASSLLQGPNTGELFF. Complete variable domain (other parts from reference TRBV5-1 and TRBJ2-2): KAGVTQTPRYLIKTRGQQVTLSCSPISGHRSVSWYQQTPGQGLQFLFEYFSETQRNKGNFPGRFSGRQFSNSRSEMNVSTLELGDSALYLCASSLLQGPNTGELFFGEGSRLTVL.

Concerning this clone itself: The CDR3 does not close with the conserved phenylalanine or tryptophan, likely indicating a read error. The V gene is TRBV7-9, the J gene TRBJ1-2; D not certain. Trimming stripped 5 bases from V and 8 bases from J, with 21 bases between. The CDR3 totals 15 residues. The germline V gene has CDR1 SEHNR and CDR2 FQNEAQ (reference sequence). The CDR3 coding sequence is TGTGCCAGCAGCCTTTCCTCGGGAGCCGCGGGAGGCTACACCCTC. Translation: CASSLSSGAAGGYTL.

The CDR3 sequence: CASSIGAEEGQETQYF. CDR3 nucleotides: TGTGCCAGCAGCATCGGAGCAGAGGAGGGCCAAGAGACCCAGTACTTC. The chain carries TRBV27 and TRBJ2-5; D perhaps matches TRBD2 (6 bases). The CDR3 length is 16 residues. V dropped 6 bases and J dropped 1 base, with 18 bases sitting between them. Per the germline V gene, CDR1 is MNHEY and CDR2 is SMNVEV (reference sequence).